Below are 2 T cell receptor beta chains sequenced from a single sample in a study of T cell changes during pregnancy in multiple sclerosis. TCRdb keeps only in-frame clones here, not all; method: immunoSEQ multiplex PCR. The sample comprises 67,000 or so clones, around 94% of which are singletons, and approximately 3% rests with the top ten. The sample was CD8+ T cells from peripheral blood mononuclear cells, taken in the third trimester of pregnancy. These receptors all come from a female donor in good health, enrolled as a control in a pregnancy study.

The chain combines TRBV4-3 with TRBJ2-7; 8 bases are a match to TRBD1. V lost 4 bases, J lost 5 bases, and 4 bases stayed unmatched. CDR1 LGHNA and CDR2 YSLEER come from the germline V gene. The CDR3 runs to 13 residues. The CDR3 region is CASSLGTGDEQYF. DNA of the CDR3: TGCGCCAGCAGCCTAGGGACAGGAGACGAGCAGTACTTC.

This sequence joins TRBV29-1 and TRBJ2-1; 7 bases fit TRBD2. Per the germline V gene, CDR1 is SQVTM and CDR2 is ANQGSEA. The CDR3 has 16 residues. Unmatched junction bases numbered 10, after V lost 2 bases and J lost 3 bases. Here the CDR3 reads CSVEPGGRANYNEQFF. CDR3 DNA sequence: TGCAGCGTTGAACCGGGTGGGAGGGCAAACTACAATGAGCAGTTCTTC.